Included here is one T cell receptor (beta chain) sequence, with context. Antigen specificity is unknown. Some clones are missing from TCRdb's copy, which holds only in-frame ones; the method was immunoSEQ multiplex PCR. The sample holds tens of thousands of clones; 85% to 90% are singletons and the top ten take roughly 4.5%. This sample stems from a study of T cell responses to AZD1222 COVID-19 vaccine. Study results and caveats: At baseline, seropositivity was found in only five or six AZD1222 recipients. Nearly half of the spike-specific TCRs reportedly recognize variant regions that carry no mutations. Two AZD1222 administrations were followed by greater Spike-specific TCR breadth and depth.

The CDR3 has 13 residues. Trimming removed 3 bases from V and 6 bases from J, with 9 bases in between. Germline values: CDR1 SGHTA, CDR2 FQGNSA. Sequencing was performed on peripheral blood, taken on day 0 of MenACWY control vaccination. The genes are TRBV7-2 and TRBJ2-1; D not certain. This clonotype was sampled from an adult in good health. The CDR3 DNA sequence: TGTGCCAGCAGCTTCGCCGGAACCAATGAGCAGTTCTTC. Its translation is CASSFAGTNEQFF.